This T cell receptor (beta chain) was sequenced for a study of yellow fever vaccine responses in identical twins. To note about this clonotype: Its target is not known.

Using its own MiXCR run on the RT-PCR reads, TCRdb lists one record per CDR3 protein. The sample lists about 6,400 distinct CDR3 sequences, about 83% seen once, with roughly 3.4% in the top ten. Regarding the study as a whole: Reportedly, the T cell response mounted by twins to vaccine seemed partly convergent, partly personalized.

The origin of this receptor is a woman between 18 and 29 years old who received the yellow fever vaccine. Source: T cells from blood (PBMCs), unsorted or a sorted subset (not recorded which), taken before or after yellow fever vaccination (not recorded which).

CDR3 in DNA: TGCAGCGTTGAAGGGTTGGAGACCCAGTACTTC. Its protein product is CSVEGLETQYF. This chain uses TRBV29-1 with TRBJ2-5; D remains ambiguous. Germline V CDR1 and CDR2: SQVTM, ANQGSEA. The CDR3 sequence is 11 residues long. The V and J ends lost 1 base and 5 bases respectively, with 5 bases between them.